This TCR beta chain derives from a study of CD4 T cells in relation to SARS-CoV-2 and coronaviruses. Study background: PBMCs were cultured with antigen for 10 days before TCR beta sequencing.

This CDR3 has 18 amino acids. Germline V gene sequence: CDR1 SGHTA, CDR2 FQGNSA. V lost 1 base and J 0 bases, leaving 15 bases between the germline ends. Naive and memory CD4+ T cells were separated from cryopreserved PBMCs. Clones were read by immunoSEQ multiplex PCR, and TCRdb kept only the in-frame ones, dropping some. This table holds about 36,000 clones, roughly 80% found once. Points from the study as a whole: According to naive versus memory sequencing, detected responses are memory recall, not newly primed.

Comment on this clone: Its specificity is unknown.

The clonotype originates from an adult with COVID-19. Specimen: naive CD4+ T cells from PBMCs, cultured in vitro. The subset was: naive CD4+ T cells isolated by negative enrichment. The chain has TRBV7-2 and TRBJ1-4, with no clear D. The CDR3 region has the DNA TGTGCCAGCAGCTTAGGGATCGTTTTCCCTGCAACTAATGAAAAACTGTTTTTT. It translates to CASSLGIVFPATNEKLFF.